The rows below give T cell receptor beta chains drawn from one sample of a study of lymphopenia after photon versus proton radiotherapy. TCRdb's copy holds only in-frame clones and misses some; the assay was immunoSEQ multiplex PCR. This sample has 65,000 to 85,000 clones, with 85% to 95% found just once. The sequencing here drew on peripheral blood, taken from a patient treated with photon-based radiotherapy. The receptors stem from a woman aged 40 to 50 with cholangiocarcinoma. The CDR3 runs from the conserved cysteine through the conserved F or W. A D gene is named only where the DNA matches it firmly. For some rows the clone size is stated as once, few or many, or as a class when expanded; others skip it.

j_call: TRBJ1-1; clone_size: -; d_call: -; v_call: TRBV19; cdr3_nt: TGTGCCAGTAGTATAGGGGAGGGTACTGAAGCTTTCTTT; cdr3_aa: CASSIGEGTEAFF
j_call: TRBJ1-5; clone_size: -; d_call: TRBD1; v_call: TRBV19; cdr3_nt: TGTGCCAGTAGAAGGGATATCCTACAGGGGATAGGGCAGCCCCAGCATTTT; cdr3_aa: CASRRDILQGIGQPQHF
j_call: TRBJ2-6; clone_size: once; d_call: -; v_call: TRBV18; cdr3_nt: TGTGCCAGCTCCATGGACGGGAGCATCTCTGGGGCCAACGTCCTGACTTTC; cdr3_aa: CASSMDGSISGANVLTF
j_call: TRBJ1-5; clone_size: -; d_call: -; v_call: TRBV29-1; cdr3_nt: TGCAGCGTTGGCATGGGGATCAATCAGCCCCAGCATTTT; cdr3_aa: CSVGMGINQPQHF
j_call: TRBJ2-3; clone_size: -; d_call: TRBD1; v_call: TRBV10-1; cdr3_nt: TGCGCCAGCAGTGAGAATGGACAGGGCGCAGATACGCAGTATTTT; cdr3_aa: CASSENGQGADTQYF
j_call: TRBJ2-3; clone_size: -; d_call: -; v_call: TRBV5-1; cdr3_nt: TGCGCCAGCAGCTTCCAGCCAGGCAGCACAGATACGCAGTATTTT; cdr3_aa: CASSFQPGSTDTQYF
j_call: TRBJ2-1; clone_size: -; d_call: -; v_call: TRBV19; cdr3_nt: TGTGCCAGTAGTTTCGGAGGCCAGGTGAGAGGGGATGAGCAGTTCTTC; cdr3_aa: CASSFGGQVRGDEQFF
j_call: TRBJ2-1; clone_size: -; d_call: TRBD1; v_call: TRBV29-1; cdr3_nt: TGCAGCGGCGCCCGGACAGGGGGCGGTGTAAATGAGCAGTTCTTC; cdr3_aa: CSGARTGGGVNEQFF
j_call: TRBJ1-1; clone_size: -; d_call: -; v_call: TRBV5-4; cdr3_nt: TGTGCCAGCAGCTTGGACTTCTTATCGAACACTGAAGCTTTCTTT; cdr3_aa: CASSLDFLSNTEAFF
j_call: TRBJ1-1; clone_size: -; d_call: -; v_call: TRBV5-6; cdr3_nt: TGTGCCAGCAGCCAGCTTGCGGTTGGGAAAGCTTTCTTT; cdr3_aa: CASSQLAVGKAFF
j_call: TRBJ2-7; clone_size: -; d_call: -; v_call: TRBV21-1; cdr3_nt: TGTGCCAGCTTGACGGACTCCGCCTACGAGCAGTACTTC; cdr3_aa: CASLTDSAYEQYF
j_call: TRBJ1-2; clone_size: -; d_call: -; v_call: TRBV29-1; cdr3_nt: TGCAGCGTTGAATCAAAGGGAGAGAGCTCTGGCTACACCTTC; cdr3_aa: CSVESKGESSGYTF
j_call: TRBJ1-1; clone_size: -; d_call: TRBD1; v_call: TRBV18; cdr3_nt: TGTGCCAGCTCCCCCGGACAGGGGCGAACGGCTGAAGCTTTCTTT; cdr3_aa: CASSPGQGRTAEAFF
j_call: TRBJ2-3; clone_size: -; d_call: TRBD2; v_call: TRBV27; cdr3_nt: TGTGCCACCAGCGGGACTAGCGGGAGAATAGGCACAGATACGCAGTATTTT; cdr3_aa: CATSGTSGRIGTDTQYF
j_call: TRBJ1-2; clone_size: -; d_call: TRBD1; v_call: TRBV5-4; cdr3_nt: TGTGCCAGCAGCTTGGAGGCAGGGGGCAACTATGGCTACACCTTC; cdr3_aa: CASSLEAGGNYGYTF
j_call: TRBJ2-1; clone_size: -; d_call: -; v_call: TRBV6-1; cdr3_nt: TGTGCCACAATCAGACAGGTAGGGAATGAGCAGTTCTTC; cdr3_aa: CATIRQVGNEQFF
j_call: TRBJ1-1; clone_size: few; d_call: -; v_call: TRBV11-2; cdr3_nt: TGTGCCAGCAACACTCTGATGAACACTGAAGCTTTCTTT; cdr3_aa: CASNTLMNTEAFF
j_call: TRBJ1-5; clone_size: -; d_call: -; v_call: TRBV6-5; cdr3_nt: TGTGCCAGCAGACCGGACAGCTCTCCCAATCAGCCCCAGCATTTT; cdr3_aa: CASRPDSSPNQPQHF
j_call: TRBJ2-7; clone_size: -; d_call: -; v_call: TRBV7-9; cdr3_nt: TGTGCCAGCAGCTTCGGACAGCCCTTCGGGGGCGAGCAGTACTTC; cdr3_aa: CASSFGQPFGGEQYF
j_call: TRBJ2-7; clone_size: -; d_call: TRBD1; v_call: TRBV4-1; cdr3_nt: TGCGCCAGCAGCCTCGACACCCGCGAGGGGGCGGTCCAGTACTTC; cdr3_aa: CASSLDTREGAVQYF
j_call: TRBJ1-5; clone_size: -; d_call: -; v_call: TRBV30; cdr3_nt: TGTGCCTGGAGTCCCGGGACGGTTAGCAATCAGCCCCAGCATTTT; cdr3_aa: CAWSPGTVSNQPQHF
j_call: TRBJ2-1; clone_size: -; d_call: TRBD2; v_call: TRBV5-6; cdr3_nt: TGTGCCAGCAGTTCGCCGGGACTAGCGGCGTACAATGAGCAGTTCTTC; cdr3_aa: CASSSPGLAAYNEQFF
j_call: TRBJ1-2; clone_size: -; d_call: -; v_call: TRBV5-1; cdr3_nt: TGCGCCAGCAGCTTGACTGGGGGCATCTATGGCTACACCTTC; cdr3_aa: CASSLTGGIYGYTF
j_call: TRBJ2-7; clone_size: -; d_call: -; v_call: TRBV7-2; cdr3_nt: TGTGCCAGCAGCTTAGCGCGTCTGGGCGAGCAGTACTTC; cdr3_aa: CASSLARLGEQYF
j_call: TRBJ1-1; clone_size: once; d_call: -; v_call: TRBV2; cdr3_nt: TGTGCCAGCAGTGAAGCAGGCCCCAAAGCTTTCTTT; cdr3_aa: CASSEAGPKAFF
j_call: TRBJ1-1; clone_size: -; d_call: -; v_call: TRBV2; cdr3_nt: TGTGCCAGCAGTGAATGGGGGGCTGAAGCTTTCTTT; cdr3_aa: CASSEWGAEAFF
j_call: TRBJ2-7; clone_size: -; d_call: -; v_call: TRBV29-1; cdr3_nt: TGCAGCGTTGGTGCGGGTAGCGAGCAGTACTTC; cdr3_aa: CSVGAGSEQYF
j_call: TRBJ1-5; clone_size: few; d_call: -; v_call: TRBV15; cdr3_nt: TGTGCCACCAGCAGAGCAAGACTTAGCAATCAGCCCCAGCATTTT; cdr3_aa: CATSRARLSNQPQHF
j_call: TRBJ2-5; clone_size: once; d_call: -; v_call: TRBV7-2; cdr3_nt: TGTGCCAGCAGAGCGGAAGAGACCCAGTACTTC; cdr3_aa: CASRAEETQYF
j_call: TRBJ2-7; clone_size: -; d_call: TRBD1; v_call: TRBV27; cdr3_nt: TGTGCCAGCAGCGAGCCGGGACAGGGGGCGGACGAGCAGTACTTC; cdr3_aa: CASSEPGQGADEQYF
j_call: TRBJ1-4; clone_size: -; d_call: -; v_call: TRBV11-2; cdr3_nt: TGTGCCAGCAGCTTAGGACAGGAGTTTAATGAAAAACTGTTTTTT; cdr3_aa: CASSLGQEFNEKLFF
j_call: TRBJ2-7; clone_size: -; d_call: TRBD2; v_call: TRBV29-1; cdr3_nt: TGCAGCGCCGGGACTAGCGGGAGGAGCTCCTACGAGCAGTACTTC; cdr3_aa: CSAGTSGRSSYEQYF
j_call: TRBJ1-5; clone_size: -; d_call: -; v_call: TRBV10-2; cdr3_nt: TGCGCCAGCCAGTCGAGCAGGGGCAATCAGCCCCAGCATTTT; cdr3_aa: CASQSSRGNQPQHF
j_call: TRBJ2-3; clone_size: -; d_call: TRBD1; v_call: TRBV6-5; cdr3_nt: TGTGCCAGCCGTACAGGGGGTTGGGCAGATACGCAGTATTTT; cdr3_aa: CASRTGGWADTQYF
j_call: TRBJ2-1; clone_size: -; d_call: -; v_call: TRBV5-1; cdr3_nt: TGCGCCAGCAGCTTGAGAGGGTCGGGCAATGAGCAGTTCTTC; cdr3_aa: CASSLRGSGNEQFF
j_call: TRBJ2-3; clone_size: -; d_call: TRBD2; v_call: TRBV12-5; cdr3_nt: TGTGCTAGTGGGCCCGGACTAGCGGGGCACACAGATACGCAGTATTTT; cdr3_aa: CASGPGLAGHTDTQYF
j_call: TRBJ2-7; clone_size: -; d_call: TRBD1; v_call: TRBV19; cdr3_nt: TGTACCAGTAGTCCCGGACAGGGGGCGATCTACGAGCAGTACTTC; cdr3_aa: CTSSPGQGAIYEQYF
j_call: TRBJ1-2; clone_size: once; d_call: -; v_call: TRBV9; cdr3_nt: TGTGCCAGCAGCGTAGATAACTATGGCTACACCTTC; cdr3_aa: CASSVDNYGYTF
j_call: TRBJ2-7; clone_size: -; d_call: -; v_call: TRBV2; cdr3_nt: TGTGCCAGCAGTGTGGGGGGATGGGGCGAGCAGTACTTC; cdr3_aa: CASSVGGWGEQYF
j_call: TRBJ1-2; clone_size: -; d_call: -; v_call: TRBV6-5; cdr3_nt: TGTGCCAGCAGTTACGAAGGGAACTATGGCTACACCTTC; cdr3_aa: CASSYEGNYGYTF
j_call: TRBJ2-7; clone_size: -; d_call: -; v_call: TRBV7-9; cdr3_nt: TGTGCCAGCAGCCCCTCAGGGTACGAGCAGTACTTC; cdr3_aa: CASSPSGYEQYF
j_call: TRBJ1-5; clone_size: -; d_call: -; v_call: TRBV27; cdr3_nt: TGTGCCAGCAGGGGGCTTGGGGGTCAGCCCCAGCATTTT; cdr3_aa: CASRGLGGQPQHF
j_call: TRBJ2-2; clone_size: -; d_call: -; v_call: TRBV9; cdr3_nt: TGTGCCTCCCGCCCGGGGGGCTTCGTCGGGGAGCTGTTTTTT; cdr3_aa: CASRPGGFVGELFF
j_call: TRBJ1-2; clone_size: -; d_call: TRBD1; v_call: TRBV4-2; cdr3_nt: TGTGCCAGCAGCCAAGACCCCGGGACAGGGGCCACCTATGGCTACACCTTC; cdr3_aa: CASSQDPGTGATYGYTF
j_call: TRBJ2-3; clone_size: -; d_call: TRBD2; v_call: TRBV7-8; cdr3_nt: TGTGCCAGCAGCTTAGCGCTGGGTAGCGGGATCAGCACAGATACGCAGTATTTT; cdr3_aa: CASSLALGSGISTDTQYF
j_call: TRBJ2-7; clone_size: -; d_call: TRBD2; v_call: TRBV28; cdr3_nt: TGTGCCAGCAGAGAACTAGCGGAATCCTACGAGCAGTACTTC; cdr3_aa: CASRELAESYEQYF
j_call: TRBJ1-2; clone_size: -; d_call: TRBD1; v_call: TRBV6-5; cdr3_nt: TGTGCCAGCAGCCGGGGGACAGGGAGAGGCTACACCTTC; cdr3_aa: CASSRGTGRGYTF
j_call: TRBJ1-6; clone_size: -; d_call: TRBD1; v_call: TRBV7-2; cdr3_nt: TGTGCCAGCAGCCTAAGACAGGGGATTGGCTCACCCCTCCACTTT; cdr3_aa: CASSLRQGIGSPLHF
j_call: TRBJ1-4; clone_size: -; d_call: -; v_call: TRBV5-5; cdr3_nt: TGTGCCAGCAGCTTGGCCGTGGACCCTACGGATGCAACTAATGAAAAACTGTTTTTT; cdr3_aa: CASSLAVDPTDATNEKLFF
j_call: TRBJ2-1; clone_size: -; d_call: TRBD2; v_call: TRBV7-2; cdr3_nt: TGTGCCAGCAGCCCCCCCAGCGGGAGGGCCTACAATGAGCAGTTCTTC; cdr3_aa: CASSPPSGRAYNEQFF
j_call: TRBJ1-1; clone_size: -; d_call: -; v_call: TRBV19; cdr3_nt: TGTGCCAGTACCCGGGGGGAGGGGCGGGTGAACACTGAAGCTTTCTTT; cdr3_aa: CASTRGEGRVNTEAFF
j_call: TRBJ2-7; clone_size: -; d_call: -; v_call: TRBV4-2; cdr3_nt: TGTGCCAGCAGCCAAGAAAGAGGGGTCAGGGCCCAGTACTTC; cdr3_aa: CASSQERGVRAQYF
j_call: TRBJ2-7; clone_size: -; d_call: -; v_call: TRBV11-2; cdr3_nt: TGTGCCAGCAGCTTAGATCTAGGTTCCCACGAGCAGTACTTC; cdr3_aa: CASSLDLGSHEQYF
j_call: TRBJ2-3; clone_size: -; d_call: TRBD2; v_call: TRBV7-9; cdr3_nt: TGTGCCAGCAGCTTAGCGCGATCTAGCGGGATGACAGATACGCAGTATTTT; cdr3_aa: CASSLARSSGMTDTQYF
j_call: TRBJ1-5; clone_size: -; d_call: -; v_call: TRBV15; cdr3_nt: TGTGCCACCAGCAGAGATGGCAGTCAGCCCCAGCATTTT; cdr3_aa: CATSRDGSQPQHF